This T cell receptor beta chain was identified in a study of T-cell memory formation after mild COVID-19. Study findings and constraints: The study found contracting CD4+ clones mainly in CM and EM and contracting CD8+ clones in EMRA.

This CDR3 has 19 amino acids. CDR1 is LGHDT, CDR2 YNNKEL, per germline (reference sequence). V was pared by 1 base and J by 2 bases, with 16 bases of the junction left unmatched. Details on this clonotype: Its target is not known.

TCRdb reprocessed the 5' RACE reads with MiXCR, giving one entry per CDR3 protein. The repertoire holds approximately 290,000 distinct CDR3 sequences, with approximately 16% as singletons. This rearrangement joins TRBV3-1 to TRBJ2-5, with 7 bases matching TRBD1. This receptor was taken from a man aged 18 to 35 who had mild COVID-19 (a few samples of this study predate the infection). Cell type and time point are not known. The sample consisted of PBMCs or a T cell subset sorted from them (not recorded which). In nucleotides, the CDR3 is TGTGCCAGCAGCCAAGGGTGGGCGACAGGGAAGGGAAGGCAAGAGACCCAGTACTTC. Translated: CASSQGWATGKGRQETQYF.